This entry is about one TCR beta chain. Germline V lookup: CDR1 KGHDR, CDR2 SFDVKD. The CDR3 is 12 residues long. The data are from a study of blood T cell repertoires in COVID-19. Original processing methods: Amplification with reference gene primers provided the estimates of nucleated cell counts. Some clones are missing from TCRdb's copy, which holds only in-frame ones; the method was immunoSEQ multiplex PCR. Clonal size and the V and J genes are those of that table, whereas D and trimming came from the DNA. Of more than 65,000 clones in the sample, 60% to 80% were seen once. The sequencing sample was made of peripheral blood. This receptor was taken from a human donor in a cohort sampled during active COVID-19. The chain has TRBV24-1 and TRBJ2-1; TRBD2 matches 10 bases. CDR3 nucleotides: TGTGCGTCGGCTAGCGGGAGTGATGAGCAGTTCTTC. It codes for CASASGSDEQFF.